This T cell receptor beta chain derives from a study of shared clonotypes between healthy human individuals. Study-wide results and limits: Clonotypes shared by all four donors outscored non-shared clonotypes in generation probability.

A word on this clone: Its specificity is not known.

The CDR3 has 16 amino acids. Trimming pared 4 bases from V and 7 bases from J, leaving 20 bases between. Germline V gives CDR1 SEHNR, CDR2 FQNEAQ (reference sequence). The assay was carried out at the deep level. Generated by immunoSEQ multiplex PCR, the TCRdb table keeps only in-frame clones and is missing some. The profile shows around 100,000 clones, around 71% of them singletons. Source material: memory CD8+ T cells sorted from blood. The subset here: CD45RO+ cells pooled with CCR7-negative TemRA cells. This sequence joins TRBV7-9 and TRBJ2-1; D uncertain. The source is a woman aged 25 to 39 in good health. CDR3 in DNA: TGTGCCAGCAGCTCCCAGAGTAGGATCGAGCCAAATGAGCAGTTCTTC. Translating gives CASSSQSRIEPNEQFF.